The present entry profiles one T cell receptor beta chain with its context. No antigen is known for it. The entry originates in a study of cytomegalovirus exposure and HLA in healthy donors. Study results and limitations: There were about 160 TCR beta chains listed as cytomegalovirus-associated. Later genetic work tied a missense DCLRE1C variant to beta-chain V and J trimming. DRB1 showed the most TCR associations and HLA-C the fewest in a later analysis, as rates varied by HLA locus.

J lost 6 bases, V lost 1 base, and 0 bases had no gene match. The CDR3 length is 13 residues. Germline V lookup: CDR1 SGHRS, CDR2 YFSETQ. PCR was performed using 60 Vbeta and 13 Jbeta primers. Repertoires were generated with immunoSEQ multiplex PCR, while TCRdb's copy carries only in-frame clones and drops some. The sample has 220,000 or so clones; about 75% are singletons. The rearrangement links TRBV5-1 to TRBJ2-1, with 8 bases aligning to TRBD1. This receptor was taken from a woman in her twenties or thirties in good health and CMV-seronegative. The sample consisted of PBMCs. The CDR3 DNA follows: TGCGCCAGCAGCTTGACAGGGGGCAATGAGCAGTTCTTC. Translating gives CASSLTGGNEQFF.